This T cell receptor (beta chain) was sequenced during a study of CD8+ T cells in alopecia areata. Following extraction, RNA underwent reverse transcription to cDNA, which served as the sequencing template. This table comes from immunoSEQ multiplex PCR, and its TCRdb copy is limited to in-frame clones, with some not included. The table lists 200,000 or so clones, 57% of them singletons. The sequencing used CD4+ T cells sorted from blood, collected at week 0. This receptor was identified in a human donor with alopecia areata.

In DNA form, the CDR3 reads TGTGCCAGCAGCCCGCTAGCGCTTAGCTCCTACGAGCAGTACTTC. This encodes CASSPLALSSYEQYF. This rearrangement joins TRBV7-8 to TRBJ2-7; TRBD2 is a possible D gene (6 bases). V lost 5 bases and J lost 0, with 14 bases in between. The CDR3 consists of 15 residues. The germline V gene encodes CDR1 SGHVS and CDR2 FQNEAQ.